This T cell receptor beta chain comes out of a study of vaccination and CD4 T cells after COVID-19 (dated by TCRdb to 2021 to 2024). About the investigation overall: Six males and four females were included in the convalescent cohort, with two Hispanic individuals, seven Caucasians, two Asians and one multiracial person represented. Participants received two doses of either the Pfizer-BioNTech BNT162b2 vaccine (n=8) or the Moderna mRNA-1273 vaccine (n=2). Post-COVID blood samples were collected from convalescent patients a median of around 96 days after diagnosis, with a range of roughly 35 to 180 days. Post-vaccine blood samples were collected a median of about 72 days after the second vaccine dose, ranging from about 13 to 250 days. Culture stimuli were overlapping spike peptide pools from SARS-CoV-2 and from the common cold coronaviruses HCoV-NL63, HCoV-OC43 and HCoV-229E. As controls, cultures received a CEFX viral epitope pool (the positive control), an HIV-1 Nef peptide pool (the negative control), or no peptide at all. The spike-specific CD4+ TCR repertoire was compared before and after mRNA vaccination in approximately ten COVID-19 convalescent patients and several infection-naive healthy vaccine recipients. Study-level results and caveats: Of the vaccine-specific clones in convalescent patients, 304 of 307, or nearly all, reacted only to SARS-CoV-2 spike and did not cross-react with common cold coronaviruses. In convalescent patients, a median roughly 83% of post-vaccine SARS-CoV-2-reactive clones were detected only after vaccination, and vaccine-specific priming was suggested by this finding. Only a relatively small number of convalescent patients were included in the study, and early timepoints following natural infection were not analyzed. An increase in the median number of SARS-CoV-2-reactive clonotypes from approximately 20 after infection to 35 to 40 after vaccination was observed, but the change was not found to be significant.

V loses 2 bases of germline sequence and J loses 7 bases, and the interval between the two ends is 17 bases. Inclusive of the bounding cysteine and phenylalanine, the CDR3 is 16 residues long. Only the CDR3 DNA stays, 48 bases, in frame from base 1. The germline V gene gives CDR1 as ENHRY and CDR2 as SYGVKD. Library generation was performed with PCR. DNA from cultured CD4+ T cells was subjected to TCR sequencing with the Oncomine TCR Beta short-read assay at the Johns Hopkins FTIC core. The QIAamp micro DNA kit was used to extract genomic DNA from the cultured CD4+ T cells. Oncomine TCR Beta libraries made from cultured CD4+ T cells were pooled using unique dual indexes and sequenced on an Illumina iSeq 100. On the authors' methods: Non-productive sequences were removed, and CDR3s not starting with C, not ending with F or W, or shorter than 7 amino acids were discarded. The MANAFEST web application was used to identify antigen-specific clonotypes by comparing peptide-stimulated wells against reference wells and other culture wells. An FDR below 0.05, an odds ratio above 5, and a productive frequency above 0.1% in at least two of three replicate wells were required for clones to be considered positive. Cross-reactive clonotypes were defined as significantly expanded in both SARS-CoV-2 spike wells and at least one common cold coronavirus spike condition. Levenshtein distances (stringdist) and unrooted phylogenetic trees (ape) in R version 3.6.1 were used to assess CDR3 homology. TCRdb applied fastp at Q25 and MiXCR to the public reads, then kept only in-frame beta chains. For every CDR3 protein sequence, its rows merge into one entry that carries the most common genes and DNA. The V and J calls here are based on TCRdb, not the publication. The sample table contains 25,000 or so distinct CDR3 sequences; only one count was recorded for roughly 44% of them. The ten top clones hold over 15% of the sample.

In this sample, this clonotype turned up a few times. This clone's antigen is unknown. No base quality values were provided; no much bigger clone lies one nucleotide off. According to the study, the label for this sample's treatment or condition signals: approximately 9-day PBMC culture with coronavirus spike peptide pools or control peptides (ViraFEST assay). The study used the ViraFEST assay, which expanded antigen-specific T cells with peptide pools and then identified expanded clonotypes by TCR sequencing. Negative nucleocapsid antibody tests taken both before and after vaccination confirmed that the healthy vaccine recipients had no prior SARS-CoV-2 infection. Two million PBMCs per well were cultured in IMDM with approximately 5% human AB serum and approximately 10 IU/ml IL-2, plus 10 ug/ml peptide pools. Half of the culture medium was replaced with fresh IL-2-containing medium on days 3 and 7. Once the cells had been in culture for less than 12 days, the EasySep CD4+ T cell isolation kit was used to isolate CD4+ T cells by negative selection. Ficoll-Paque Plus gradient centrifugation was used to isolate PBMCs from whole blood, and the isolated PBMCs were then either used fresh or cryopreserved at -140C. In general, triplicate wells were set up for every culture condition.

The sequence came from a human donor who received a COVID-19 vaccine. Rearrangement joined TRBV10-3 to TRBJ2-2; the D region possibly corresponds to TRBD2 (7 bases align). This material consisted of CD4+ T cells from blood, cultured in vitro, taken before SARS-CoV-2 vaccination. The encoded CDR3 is CAISEKGGPLDGELFF. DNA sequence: TGTGCCATCAGTGAGAAGGGGGGGCCTTTAGACGGGGAGCTGTTTTTT.